This T cell receptor (delta chain) came from a study of gamma-delta T cells after stem cell transplantation. The sample holds a few counts of this clone. The amino acid sequence in TCRdb belongs to a much larger clone and departs from this DNA's translation at residue 17, likely a sequencing read error; the sequence shown is translated from the DNA. TCRdb used CATT to re-call clones from the RT-PCR reads. The sample consists of around 2,700 delta-chain clones, 2.5% of them appearing once. The germline V gene has CDR1 GEAIGNYY and CDR2 EKD. CDR3 size: 23 residues. Sequencing used gamma-delta T cells. The chain recombines TRDV2 with TRDJ3, with TRDD3 matching over 13 bases. This TCR was sampled from a human donor. It is not recorded whose cells these are; they may come from a transplant donor. This CDR3 reads CACDAILGDTRKRSSWGTRQMFF. CDR3 coding DNA: TGTGCCTGTGACGCCATACTGGGGGATACGCGGAAAAGAAGCTCCTGGGGCACCCGACAGATGTTTTTC.